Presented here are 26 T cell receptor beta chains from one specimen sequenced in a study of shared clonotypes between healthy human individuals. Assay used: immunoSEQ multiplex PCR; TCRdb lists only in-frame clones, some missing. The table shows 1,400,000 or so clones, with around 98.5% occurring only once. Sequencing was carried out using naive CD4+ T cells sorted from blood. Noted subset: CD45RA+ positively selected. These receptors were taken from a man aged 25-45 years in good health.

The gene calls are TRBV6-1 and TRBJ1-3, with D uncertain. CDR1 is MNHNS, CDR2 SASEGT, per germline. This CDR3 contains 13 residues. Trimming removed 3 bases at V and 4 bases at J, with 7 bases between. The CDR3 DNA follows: TGTGCCAGCAGTGAGTTGTCGGGAAACACCATATATTTT. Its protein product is CASSELSGNTIYF.

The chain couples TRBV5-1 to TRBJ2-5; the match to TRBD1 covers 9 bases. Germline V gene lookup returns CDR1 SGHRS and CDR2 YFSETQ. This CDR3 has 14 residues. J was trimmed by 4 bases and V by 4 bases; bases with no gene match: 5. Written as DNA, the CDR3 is TGCGCCAGCAGCGGCACAGGGGGCTTAGAGACCCAGTACTTC. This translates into CASSGTGGLETQYF.

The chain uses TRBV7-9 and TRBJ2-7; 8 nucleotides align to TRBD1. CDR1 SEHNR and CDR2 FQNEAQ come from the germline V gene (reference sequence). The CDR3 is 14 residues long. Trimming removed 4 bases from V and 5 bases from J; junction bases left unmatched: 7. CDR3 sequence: CASSSPDRADEQYF. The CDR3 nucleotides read TGTGCCAGCAGCTCCCCGGACAGGGCCGACGAGCAGTACTTC. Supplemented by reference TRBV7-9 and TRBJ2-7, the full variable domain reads DTGVSQNPRHKITKRGQNVTFRCDPISEHNRLYWYRQTLGQGPEFLTYFQNEAQLEKSRLLSDRFSAERPKGSFSTLEIQRTEQGDSAMYLCASSSPDRADEQYFGPGTRLTVT.

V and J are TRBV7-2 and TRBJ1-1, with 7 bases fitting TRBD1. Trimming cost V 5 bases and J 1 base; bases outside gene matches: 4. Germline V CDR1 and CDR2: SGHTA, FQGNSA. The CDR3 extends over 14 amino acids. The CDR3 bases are TGTGCCAGCAGCACGGGGACAGCGAACACTGAAGCTTTCTTT. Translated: CASSTGTANTEAFF.

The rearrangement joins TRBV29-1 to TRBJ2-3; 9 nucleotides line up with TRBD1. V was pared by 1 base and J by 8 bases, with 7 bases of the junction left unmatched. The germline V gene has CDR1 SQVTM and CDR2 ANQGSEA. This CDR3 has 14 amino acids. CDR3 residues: CSVEVGTGIRTQYF. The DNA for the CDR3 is TGCAGCGTTGAAGTTGGGACAGGGATCCGTACGCAGTATTTT.

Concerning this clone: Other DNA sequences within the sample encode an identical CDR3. CDR3 coding DNA: TGTGCCAGACAGGGTCCAAGCTCTGGGGCCAACGTCCTGACTTTC. Its protein is CARQGPSSGANVLTF. The chain carries TRBV2 and TRBJ2-6; D perhaps matches TRBD1 (6 bases). Deletions cut 9 bases from V and 0 bases from J, with 12 bases between. The CDR3 contains 15 residues. Germline V gene data show CDR1 as SNHLY and CDR2 as FYNNEI.

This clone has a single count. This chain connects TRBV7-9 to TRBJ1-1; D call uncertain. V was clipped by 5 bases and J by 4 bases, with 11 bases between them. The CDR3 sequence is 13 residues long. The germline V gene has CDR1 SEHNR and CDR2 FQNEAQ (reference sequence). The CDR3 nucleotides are TGTGCCAGCAGCCGGAATTTTGGCACTGAAGCTTTCTTT. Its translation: CASSRNFGTEAFF. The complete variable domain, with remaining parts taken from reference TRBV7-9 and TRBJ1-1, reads DTGVSQNPRHKITKRGQNVTFRCDPISEHNRLYWYRQTLGQGPEFLTYFQNEAQLEKSRLLSDRFSAERPKGSFSTLEIQRTEQGDSAMYLCASSRNFGTEAFFGQGTRLTVV.

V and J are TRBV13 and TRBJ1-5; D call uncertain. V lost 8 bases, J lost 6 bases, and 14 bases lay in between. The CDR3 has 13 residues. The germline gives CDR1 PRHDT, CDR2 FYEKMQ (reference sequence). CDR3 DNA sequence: TGTGCCAGCTTAGGCCAGCGAGGTCAGCCCCAGCATTTT. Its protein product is CASLGQRGQPQHF.

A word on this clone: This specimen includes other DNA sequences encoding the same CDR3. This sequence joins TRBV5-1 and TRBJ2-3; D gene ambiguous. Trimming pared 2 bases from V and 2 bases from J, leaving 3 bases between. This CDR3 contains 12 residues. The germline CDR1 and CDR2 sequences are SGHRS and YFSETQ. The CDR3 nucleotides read TGCGCCAGCAGCTTAATCACAGATACGCAGTATTTT. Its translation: CASSLITDTQYF. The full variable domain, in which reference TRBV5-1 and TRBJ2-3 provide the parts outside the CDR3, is KAGVTQTPRYLIKTRGQQVTLSCSPISGHRSVSWYQQTPGQGLQFLFEYFSETQRNKGNFPGRFSGRQFSNSRSEMNVSTLELGDSALYLCASSLITDTQYFGPGTRLTVL.

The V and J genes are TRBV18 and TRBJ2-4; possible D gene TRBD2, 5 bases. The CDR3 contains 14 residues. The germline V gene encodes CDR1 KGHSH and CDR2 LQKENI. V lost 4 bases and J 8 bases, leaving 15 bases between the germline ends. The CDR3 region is CASSLDASNHIQYF. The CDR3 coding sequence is TGTGCCAGCTCACTCGACGCTAGCAATCACATTCAGTACTTC.

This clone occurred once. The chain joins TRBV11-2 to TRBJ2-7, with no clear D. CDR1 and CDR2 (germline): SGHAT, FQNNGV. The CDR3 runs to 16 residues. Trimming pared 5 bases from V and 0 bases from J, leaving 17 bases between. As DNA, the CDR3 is TGTGCCAGCAGCCCGAACCCAGGAAAACTCTCCTACGAGCAGTACTTC. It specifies CASSPNPGKLSYEQYF.

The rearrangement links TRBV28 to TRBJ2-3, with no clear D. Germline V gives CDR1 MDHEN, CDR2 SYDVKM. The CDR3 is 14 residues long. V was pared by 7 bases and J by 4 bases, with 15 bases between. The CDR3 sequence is CASTLTRTADTQYF. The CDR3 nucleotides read TGTGCCAGCACCCTGACTCGGACCGCAGATACGCAGTATTTT.

The CDR3 region has the DNA TGTGCCAGCAGCCAAGGGCCCTCCCCCCGGCAGTACTTC. This codes for CASSQGPSPRQYF. V is TRBV14 and J is TRBJ2-7; D call uncertain. The CDR3 loop spans 13 amino acids. From germline, CDR1 is SGHDN and CDR2 FVKESK. V was cut by 1 base and J by 9 bases, with 13 bases left in between.

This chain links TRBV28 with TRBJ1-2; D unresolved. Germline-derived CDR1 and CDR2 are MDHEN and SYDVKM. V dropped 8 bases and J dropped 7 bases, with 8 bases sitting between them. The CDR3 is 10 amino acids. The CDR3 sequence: CASLKVGYTF. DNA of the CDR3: TGTGCCAGCCTGAAGGTTGGCTACACCTTC.

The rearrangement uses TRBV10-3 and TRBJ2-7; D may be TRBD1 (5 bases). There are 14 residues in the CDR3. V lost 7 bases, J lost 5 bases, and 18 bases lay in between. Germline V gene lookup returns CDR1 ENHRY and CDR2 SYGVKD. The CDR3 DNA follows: TGTGCCATCATGGCGCGACAGACCTACCACGAGCAGTACTTC. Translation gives CAIMARQTYHEQYF.

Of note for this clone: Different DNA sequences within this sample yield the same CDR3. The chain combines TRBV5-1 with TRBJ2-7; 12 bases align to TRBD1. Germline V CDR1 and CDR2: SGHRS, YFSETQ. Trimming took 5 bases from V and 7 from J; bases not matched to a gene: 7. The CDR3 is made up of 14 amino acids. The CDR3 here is CASSPGQGAGEQYF. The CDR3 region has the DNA TGCGCCAGCAGTCCGGGACAGGGGGCAGGAGAGCAGTACTTC.

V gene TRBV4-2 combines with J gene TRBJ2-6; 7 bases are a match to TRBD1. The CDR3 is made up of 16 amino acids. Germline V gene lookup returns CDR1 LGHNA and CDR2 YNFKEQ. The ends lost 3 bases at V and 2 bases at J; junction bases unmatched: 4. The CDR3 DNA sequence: TGTGCCAGCAGCCAGATAACAGGGGCTGGGGCCAACGTCCTGACTTTC. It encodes CASSQITGAGANVLTF.

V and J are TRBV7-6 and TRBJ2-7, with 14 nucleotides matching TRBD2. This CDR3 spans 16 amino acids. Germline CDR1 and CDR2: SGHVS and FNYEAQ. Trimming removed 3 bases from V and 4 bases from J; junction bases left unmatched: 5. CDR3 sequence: CASSFGTSGSRYEQYF. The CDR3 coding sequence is TGTGCCAGCAGCTTCGGGACTAGCGGGAGTAGGTACGAGCAGTACTTC.

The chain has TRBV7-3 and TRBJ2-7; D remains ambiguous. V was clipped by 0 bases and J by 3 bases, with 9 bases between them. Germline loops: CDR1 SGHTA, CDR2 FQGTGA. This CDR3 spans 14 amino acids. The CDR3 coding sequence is TGTGCCAGCAGCTTAACAGGGTCGAACTACGAGCAGTACTTC. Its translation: CASSLTGSNYEQYF.

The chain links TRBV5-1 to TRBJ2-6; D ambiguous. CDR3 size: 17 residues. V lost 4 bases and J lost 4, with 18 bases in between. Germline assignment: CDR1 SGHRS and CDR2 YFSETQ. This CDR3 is CASSPDLGIVGANVLTF. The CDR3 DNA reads TGCGCCAGCAGCCCCGATTTAGGGATTGTGGGGGCCAACGTCCTGACTTTC.

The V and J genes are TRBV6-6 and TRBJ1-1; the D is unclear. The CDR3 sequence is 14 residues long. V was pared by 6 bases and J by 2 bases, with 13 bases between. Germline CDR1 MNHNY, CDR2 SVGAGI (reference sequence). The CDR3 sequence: CASSPVGLNTEAFF. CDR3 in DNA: TGTGCCAGCAGCCCTGTAGGGCTCAACACTGAAGCTTTCTTT.

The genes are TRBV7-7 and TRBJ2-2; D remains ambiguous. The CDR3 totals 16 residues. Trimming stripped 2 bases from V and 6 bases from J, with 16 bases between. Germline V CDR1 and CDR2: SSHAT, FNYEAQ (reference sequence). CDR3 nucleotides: TGTGCCAGCAGCTTATCTTCCTTGGTCCGGGCCGGGGAGCTGTTTTTT. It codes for CASSLSSLVRAGELFF.

The CDR3 DNA reads TGTGCCAGCAAGGACATGGGAGGGCCCCACAATGAGCAGTTCTTC. Translated: CASKDMGGPHNEQFF. This chain uses TRBV6-1 with TRBJ2-1, with 7 bases that match TRBD2. The germline V gene encodes CDR1 MNHNS and CDR2 SASEGT. The CDR3 runs to 15 residues. Trimming removed 7 bases from V and 5 bases from J; junction bases left unmatched: 11.

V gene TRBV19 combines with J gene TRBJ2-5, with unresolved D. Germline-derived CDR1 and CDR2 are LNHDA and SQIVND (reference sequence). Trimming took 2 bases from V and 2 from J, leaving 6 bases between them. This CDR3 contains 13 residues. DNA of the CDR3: TGTGCCAGTAGTATAATAGCTCAAGAGACCCAGTACTTC. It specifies CASSIIAQETQYF.

CDR3 in DNA: TGTGCCAGCAGCAGGACTAGCGGGACTGTCGTGCAGTACTTC. This gives the protein CASSRTSGTVVQYF. The chain is built from TRBV5-5 and TRBJ2-7; TRBD2 matches at 12 bases. Germline CDR1 reads SGHKS; CDR2 reads YYEKEE (reference sequence). This CDR3 has 14 amino acids. After removal of 4 bases from V and 9 bases from J, the junction contained 8 bases not matched to a gene.

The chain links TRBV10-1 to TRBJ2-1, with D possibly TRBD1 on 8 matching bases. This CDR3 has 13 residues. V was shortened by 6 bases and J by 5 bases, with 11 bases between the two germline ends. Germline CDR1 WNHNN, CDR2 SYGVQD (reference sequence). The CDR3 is CASRQGGDNEQFF. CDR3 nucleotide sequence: TGCGCCAGCAGACAGGGGGGGGACAATGAGCAGTTCTTC.